The T cell receptor (beta chain) under discussion was sequenced for a study of cytomegalovirus exposure and HLA in healthy donors. In the PCR, 60 Vbeta and 13 Jbeta primers were used. Clones were read by immunoSEQ multiplex PCR, and TCRdb kept only the in-frame ones, dropping some. The repertoire includes 100,000 to 150,000 clones, 60% to 85% of them detected once, and just under 6.5% sits in the top ten. This sequence was found in a woman in her forties in good health and CMV-seronegative. Sequenced input: PBMCs.

The CDR3 protein is CASIYPRKGALSGANVLTF. The CDR3 bases are TGTGCCAGCATCTACCCTAGGAAGGGGGCCCTCTCTGGGGCCAACGTCCTGACTTTC. The rearrangement links TRBV7-9 to TRBJ2-6; 7 nucleotides agree with TRBD1. This CDR3 contains 19 residues. Looked up from germline, CDR1 is SEHNR and CDR2 is FQNEAQ (reference sequence). V lost 7 bases to trimming and J lost 0 bases; unmatched junction nucleotides: 15.